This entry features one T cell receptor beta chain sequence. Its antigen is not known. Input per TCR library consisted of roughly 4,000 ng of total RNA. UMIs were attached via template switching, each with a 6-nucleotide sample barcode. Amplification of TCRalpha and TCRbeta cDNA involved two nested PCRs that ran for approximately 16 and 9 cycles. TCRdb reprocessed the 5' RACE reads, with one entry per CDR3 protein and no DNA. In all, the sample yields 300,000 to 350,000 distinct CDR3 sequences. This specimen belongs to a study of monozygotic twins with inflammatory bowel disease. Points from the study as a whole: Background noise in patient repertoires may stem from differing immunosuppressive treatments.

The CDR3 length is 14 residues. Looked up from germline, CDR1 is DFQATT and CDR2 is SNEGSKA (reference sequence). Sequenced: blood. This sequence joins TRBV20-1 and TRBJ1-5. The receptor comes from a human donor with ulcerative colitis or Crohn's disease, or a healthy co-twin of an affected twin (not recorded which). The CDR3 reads CSARDYGLDQPQHF.